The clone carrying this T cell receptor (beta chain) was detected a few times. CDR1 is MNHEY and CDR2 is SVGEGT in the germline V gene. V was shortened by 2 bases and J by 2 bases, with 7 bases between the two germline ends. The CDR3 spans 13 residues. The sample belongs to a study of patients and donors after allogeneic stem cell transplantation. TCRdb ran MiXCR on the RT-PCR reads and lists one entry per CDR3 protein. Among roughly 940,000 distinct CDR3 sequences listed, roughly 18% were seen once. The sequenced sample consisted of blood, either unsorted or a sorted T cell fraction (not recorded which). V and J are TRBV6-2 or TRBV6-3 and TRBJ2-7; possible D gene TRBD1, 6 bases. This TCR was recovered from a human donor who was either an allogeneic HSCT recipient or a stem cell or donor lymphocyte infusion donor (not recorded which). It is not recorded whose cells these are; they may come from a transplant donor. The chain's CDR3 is CASSYGDTYEQYF. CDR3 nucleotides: TGTGCCAGCAGTTACGGGGACACCTACGAGCAGTACTTC.